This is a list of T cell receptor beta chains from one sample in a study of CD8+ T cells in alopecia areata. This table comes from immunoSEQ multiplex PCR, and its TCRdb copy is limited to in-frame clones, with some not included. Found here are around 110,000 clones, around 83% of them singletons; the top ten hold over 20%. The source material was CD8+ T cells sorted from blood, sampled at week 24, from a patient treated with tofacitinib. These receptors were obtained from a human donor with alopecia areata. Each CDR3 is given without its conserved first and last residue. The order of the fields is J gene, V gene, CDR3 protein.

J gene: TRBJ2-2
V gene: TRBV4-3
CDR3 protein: ASGRTGVAGELF

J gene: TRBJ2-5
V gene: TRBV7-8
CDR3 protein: ASSLDGRETQY

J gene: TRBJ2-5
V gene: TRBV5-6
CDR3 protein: ASSWGTAAQQETQY

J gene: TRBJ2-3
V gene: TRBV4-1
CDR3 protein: ASSRSGGAGTDTQY

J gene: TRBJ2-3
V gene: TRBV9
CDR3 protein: ASSVVADTQY

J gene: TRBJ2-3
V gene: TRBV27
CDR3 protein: ASSPGNLRGDTQY

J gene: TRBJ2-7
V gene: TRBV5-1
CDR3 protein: ASSPGSTGASYEQY

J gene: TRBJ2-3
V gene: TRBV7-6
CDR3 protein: ASSSPSTDTQY

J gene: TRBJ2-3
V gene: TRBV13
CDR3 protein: ASSSLAGGRDTQY

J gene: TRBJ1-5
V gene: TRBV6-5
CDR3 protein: ASSEGRNQPQH

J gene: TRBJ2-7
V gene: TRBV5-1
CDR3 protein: ASSLGVRSDEQY

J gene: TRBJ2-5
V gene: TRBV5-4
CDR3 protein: ASSRGGEETQY

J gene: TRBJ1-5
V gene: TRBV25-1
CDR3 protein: ASSPGSNQPQH

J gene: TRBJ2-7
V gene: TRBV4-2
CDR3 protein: ASSQGGRGVGEQY

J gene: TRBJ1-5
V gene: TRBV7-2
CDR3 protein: ASSLDGLSNQPQH

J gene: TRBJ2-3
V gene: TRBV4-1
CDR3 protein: ASSQRSGQSDTQY

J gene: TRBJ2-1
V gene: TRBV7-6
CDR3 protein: ASSPIAGSSYNEQF

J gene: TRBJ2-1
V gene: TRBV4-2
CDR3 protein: ASSQTRESSYNEQF

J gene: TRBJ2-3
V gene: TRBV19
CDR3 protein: ASSLPAGRTDTQY

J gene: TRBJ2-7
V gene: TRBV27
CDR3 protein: ASTQGASYEQY

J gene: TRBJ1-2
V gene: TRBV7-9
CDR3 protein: ASSSVDRGNYGYT

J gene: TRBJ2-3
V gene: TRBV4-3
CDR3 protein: ASSQDILATDTQY

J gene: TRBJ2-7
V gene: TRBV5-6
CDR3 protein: ASSLWGYPSYEQY

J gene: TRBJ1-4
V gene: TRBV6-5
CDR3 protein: ASSPMRNEKLF

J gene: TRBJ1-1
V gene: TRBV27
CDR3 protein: ASSLAGGTEAF

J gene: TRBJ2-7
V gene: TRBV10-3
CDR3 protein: ATTTGSLYEQY

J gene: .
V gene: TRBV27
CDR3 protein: ASSLATGYEQY

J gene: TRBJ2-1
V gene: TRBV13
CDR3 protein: ASSLGASGLEGQF

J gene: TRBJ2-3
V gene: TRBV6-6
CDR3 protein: ASSLMGPYTDTQY

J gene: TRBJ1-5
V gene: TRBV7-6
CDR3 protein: ASSRGQGLNQPQH

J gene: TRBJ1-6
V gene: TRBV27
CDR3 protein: ASSYFNSPLH

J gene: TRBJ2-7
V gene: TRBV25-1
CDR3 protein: ASSEWQGSYEQY

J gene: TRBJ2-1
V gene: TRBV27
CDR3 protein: ASSFMGGHYNEQF

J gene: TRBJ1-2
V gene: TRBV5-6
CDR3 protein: ASSLDSGVLGYT

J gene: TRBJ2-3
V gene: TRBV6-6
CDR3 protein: ASSTNTGEGTQY

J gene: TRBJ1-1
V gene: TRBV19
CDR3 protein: ASSIRGTANTEAF

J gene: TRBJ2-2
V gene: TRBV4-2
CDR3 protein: ASSQDRGQSYGGELF

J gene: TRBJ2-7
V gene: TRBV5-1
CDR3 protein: ASSAGTGPTEQY

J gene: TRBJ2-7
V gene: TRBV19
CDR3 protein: ASSIGPGSSYEQY

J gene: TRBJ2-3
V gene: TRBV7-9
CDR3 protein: ASSSPPGPSTDTQY

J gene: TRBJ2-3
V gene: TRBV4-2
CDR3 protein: ASSLGTGEADTQY

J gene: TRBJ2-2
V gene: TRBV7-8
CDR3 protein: ASSFRTGGTTGELF

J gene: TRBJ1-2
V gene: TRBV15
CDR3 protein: ATRGQGSANYGYT

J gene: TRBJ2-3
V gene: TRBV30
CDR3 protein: ATGLAGVSDTQY

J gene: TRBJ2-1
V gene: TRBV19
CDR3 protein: ASSIALFNEQF

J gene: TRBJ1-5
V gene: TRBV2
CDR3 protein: ASRPGTGGGQPQH

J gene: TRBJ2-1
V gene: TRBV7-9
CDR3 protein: ASRSGPEQF

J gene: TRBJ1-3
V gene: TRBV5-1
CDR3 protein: ASSPRASGNTIY

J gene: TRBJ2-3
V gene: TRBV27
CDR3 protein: ASSLYAGGGLTSTDTQY

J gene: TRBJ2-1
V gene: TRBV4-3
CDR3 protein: ASSQDRTSGAYNEQF

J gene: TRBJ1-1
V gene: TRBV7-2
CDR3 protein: ASSLNPAGLNTEAF

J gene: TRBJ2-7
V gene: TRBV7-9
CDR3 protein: ASFIAGAYEQY

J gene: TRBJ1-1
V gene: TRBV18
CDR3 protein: ASSPETYFKPNTEAF

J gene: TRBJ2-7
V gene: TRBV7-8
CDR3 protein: ASKGSGGLHEQY